One sample yielded the 10 T cell receptor beta chains listed below, sequenced in a study of blood T cell repertoires in COVID-19. This table comes from immunoSEQ multiplex PCR, and its TCRdb copy is limited to in-frame clones, with some not included. This table holds about 130,000 clones, about 86% found once. Sample: peripheral blood. The source is a woman in her forties or fifties who had recovered from COVID-19.

The chain uses TRBV11-3 and TRBJ2-3; D is unresolved. This CDR3 region has 15 residues. V was cut by 7 bases and J by 2 bases, with 16 bases left in between. Germline V gene sequence: CDR1 SGHNT, CDR2 YENEEA. CDR3 sequence reads: CASTKGDGPTDTQYF. For the CDR3, the DNA is TGTGCCAGCACCAAAGGAGACGGCCCCACAGATACGCAGTATTTT.

The gene calls are TRBV18 and TRBJ1-1; 8 nucleotides line up with TRBD1. Germline CDR1 reads KGHSH; CDR2 reads LQKENI. The V segment lost 3 bases and the J segment 3 bases; nucleotides outside the gene matches: 9. This CDR3 spans 16 amino acids. The CDR3, as DNA: TGTGCCAGCTCACCGGTAGCAGGGGGCGCGGACACTGAAGCTTTCTTT. It specifies CASSPVAGGADTEAFF.

This clone has more than one count but fewer than ten. At one end the junction does not follow the germline gene, possibly because of a read error. The chain couples TRBV2 to TRBJ2-7; D not certain. CDR3 length: 13 amino acids. In germline, CDR1 is SNHLY, CDR2 FYNNEI. Written as DNA, the CDR3 is TGTGCCAGCAGTGACAGACGCGCTCGGAGTTCGAACTTC. Translation: CASSDRRARSSNF.

The rearrangement links TRBV6-5 to TRBJ2-6; D uncertain. CDR3 length equals 15 residues. CDR1 is MNHEY and CDR2 is SVGAGI in the germline V gene. The germline V and J ends were trimmed by 0 bases and 3 bases, with 6 bases remaining between them. The CDR3, as DNA: TGTGCCAGCAGTTACTCGCGTTTTGGGGCCAACGTCCTGACTTTC. Protein sequence: CASSYSRFGANVLTF.

The CDR3 protein is CASSLGDVNNQPQHF. The DNA of the CDR3 is TGTGCCAGCAGCTTGGGAGATGTCAACAATCAGCCCCAGCATTTT. The gene calls are TRBV7-2 and TRBJ1-5, with D uncertain. The CDR3 runs 15 residues. Trimming left V 3 bases short and J 3 bases short, with 12 bases between. The V gene's germline CDR1 is SGHTA and CDR2 FQGNSA.

This chain joins TRBV30 and TRBJ2-1, with 8 bases identical to TRBD2. Germline values: CDR1 GTSNPN, CDR2 SVGIG (reference sequence). Trimming cost V 4 bases and J 9 bases; bases outside gene matches: 14. The CDR3 sequence is 15 residues long. This chain's CDR3 is CAWNRLAGFNSEQFF. CDR3 nucleotide sequence: TGTGCCTGGAATCGGCTAGCGGGTTTCAACAGTGAGCAGTTCTTC. The variable domain in full, with the rest retrieved from reference TRBV30 and TRBJ2-1, is SQTIHQWPATLVQPVGSPLSLECTVEGTSNPNLYWYRQAAGRGLQLLFYSVGIGQISSEVPQNLSASRPQDRQFILSSKKLLLSDSGFYLCAWNRLAGFNSEQFFGPGTRLTVL.

This chain uses TRBV30 with TRBJ2-7; 9 nucleotides match TRBD1. V trimming: 4 bases; J trimming: 2 bases; junction bases outside the gene matches: 3. This CDR3 comprises 13 residues. CDR1 and CDR2 (germline): GTSNPN, SVGIG (reference sequence). Written as DNA, the CDR3 is TGTGCCTGGACTGGGACAGGGCCCTACGAGCAGTACTTC. Translated: CAWTGTGPYEQYF.

This chain uses TRBV4-1 with TRBJ2-2; maybe TRBD2 (6 bases). The germline V gene has CDR1 MGHRA and CDR2 YSYEKL. The CDR3 runs to 15 residues. V was shortened by 3 bases and J by 6 bases, with 14 bases between the two germline ends. This chain's CDR3 is CASSQRGEDPGELFF. In DNA form, the CDR3 reads TGCGCCAGCAGCCAGAGAGGGGAGGACCCCGGGGAGCTGTTTTTT.

The V and J genes are TRBV30 and TRBJ2-7, with 10 positions matching TRBD2. Germline CDR1 reads GTSNPN; CDR2 reads SVGIG (reference sequence). After removal of 0 bases from V and 5 bases from J, the junction contained 4 bases not matched to a gene. CDR3 length: 14 residues. The CDR3 DNA follows: TGTGCCTGGAGTGTTCTAGCGGGGGCCCACGAGCAGTACTTC. This sequence encodes CAWSVLAGAHEQYF.

The rearrangement joins TRBV7-9 to TRBJ1-1, with TRBD1 as a possible D gene (6 bases). Per germline, CDR1 SEHNR and CDR2 FQNEAQ (reference sequence). This CDR3 has 14 amino acids. V was trimmed by 1 base and J by 4 bases, leaving 10 bases between them. CDR3 loop: CASSLVTGLTEAFF. The CDR3 DNA follows: TGTGCCAGCAGCTTAGTAACAGGGCTCACTGAAGCTTTCTTT.